The TCR beta chain under discussion was sequenced for a study of blood T cell repertoires in COVID-19. On the study more broadly: Nucleic acid was either cDNA or gDNA, and it came from T cells, B-cell-depleted T cells, or PBMCs.

This clone has just a few counts. Under the authors' procedure: Reference gene primers were amplified, and this amplification served to estimate nucleated cell counts. Clones were read by immunoSEQ multiplex PCR, and TCRdb kept only the in-frame ones, dropping some. V, J and clone size are those of that table, while D and trimming were read from the DNA. The profile shows a few hundred thousand clones, over 75% of them singletons. Allocation to cohorts depended on clinical history reported by the participants. Exposed study participants had met a COVID-19 case within 2 weeks before entry. The ends lost 3 bases at V and 7 bases at J; junction bases unmatched: 6. This CDR3 contains 15 residues. Germline V gene lookup returns CDR1 LNHDA and CDR2 SQIVND (reference sequence).

This clonotype was obtained from a woman younger than 35 who had been exposed to COVID-19. The chain carries TRBV19 and TRBJ1-2; TRBD1 agrees at 12 bases. The source material was PBMCs or T cells enriched from blood (not recorded which). The CDR3 coding sequence is TGTGCCAGTAGTATTGGGGGACAGGGGGCGCGTGGCTACACCTTC. Translated, it gives CASSIGGQGARGYTF.